The following is a T cell receptor (beta chain) sequence with its context. Its specificity is not known. This sample stems from a study of cytomegalovirus exposure and HLA in healthy donors. Study as a whole: Most genotyped donors, roughly 83% of around 370, had Caucasian-associated genetic ancestry.

The germline gives CDR1 KGHSH, CDR2 LQKENI. The J segment lost 3 bases and the V segment lost 3 bases, leaving 2 bases of the junction unmatched. The CDR3 sequence is 14 residues long. In the PCR, 60 Vbeta and 13 Jbeta primers were used. Libraries were prepared by immunoSEQ multiplex PCR; TCRdb keeps only in-frame clonotypes and omits some of them. The sample yields roughly 130,000 clones, 80% seen once. Study results and limitations: HLA-A and HLA-B allele assignments for most subjects were reportedly predicted accurately using TCR beta sequences.

Sequences were obtained from PBMCs. This receptor was obtained from a man aged 25-45 years in good health and CMV-seronegative. The J gene is TRBJ1-1, the V gene TRBV18; 9 bases match TRBD1. As DNA, the CDR3 is TGTGCCAGCTCACCCGGGACAGGGTACACTGAAGCTTTCTTT. Amino acids: CASSPGTGYTEAFF.